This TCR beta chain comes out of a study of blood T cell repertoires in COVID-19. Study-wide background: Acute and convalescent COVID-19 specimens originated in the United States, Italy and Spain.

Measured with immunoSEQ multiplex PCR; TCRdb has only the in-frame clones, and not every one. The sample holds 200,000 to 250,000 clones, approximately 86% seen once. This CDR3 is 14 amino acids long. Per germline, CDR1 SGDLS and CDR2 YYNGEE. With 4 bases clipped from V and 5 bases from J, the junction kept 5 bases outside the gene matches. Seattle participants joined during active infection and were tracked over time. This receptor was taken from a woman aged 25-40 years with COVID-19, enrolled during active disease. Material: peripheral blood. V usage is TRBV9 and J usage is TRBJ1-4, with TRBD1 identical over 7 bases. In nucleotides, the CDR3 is TGTGCCAGCAGCCCTACAGGGGTAAATGAAAAACTGTTTTTT. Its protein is CASSPTGVNEKLFF.